Listed here are 21 T cell receptor beta chains from one sample, sequenced in a study of cytomegalovirus exposure and HLA in healthy donors. Both 60 Vbeta primers and 13 Jbeta primers went into the PCR. Clones were sequenced by immunoSEQ multiplex PCR, and TCRdb holds only the in-frame ones, with some missing. This table holds roughly 150,000 clones, about four fifths found once. Specimen: PBMCs. The receptor source for this set is a girl between 10 and 17 years old in good health and CMV-seropositive.

The J gene is TRBJ2-7, the V gene TRBV5-4, with 8 bases matching TRBD2. The J segment lost 0 bases and the V segment lost 0 bases, leaving 2 bases of the junction unmatched. This CDR3 contains 15 residues. The V gene's germline CDR1 is SGHNT and CDR2 YYREEE (reference sequence). CDR3 sequence (DNA): TGTGCCAGCAGCTTGGGCGGGAGGACCTCCTACGAGCAGTACTTC. This gives the protein CASSLGGRTSYEQYF.

The chain combines TRBV30 with TRBJ1-5; D gene uncertain. Germline loops: CDR1 GTSNPN, CDR2 SVGIG (reference sequence). The CDR3 is 12 residues long. Trimming took 0 bases from V and 6 from J, leaving 6 bases between them. The CDR3 protein is CAWSVYSQPQHF. CDR3 nucleotides: TGTGCCTGGAGTGTATATTCTCAGCCCCAGCATTTT.

The V and J genes are TRBV29-1 and TRBJ2-3; weak D call: TRBD1 (5 bases). The length of the CDR3 is 14 residues. From germline, CDR1 is SQVTM and CDR2 ANQGSEA. Trimming cost V 3 bases and J 2 bases, with 12 bases left between them. CDR3 DNA: TGCAGCGTTGAGCAGGGTTTCCCCACAGATACGCAGTATTTT. Amino acid sequence: CSVEQGFPTDTQYF.

The rearrangement uses TRBV29-1 and TRBJ2-5; possible D gene TRBD2, 6 bases. This CDR3 is built from 15 residues. The germline V gene has CDR1 SQVTM and CDR2 ANQGSEA. V dropped 0 bases and J dropped 0 bases, with 11 bases sitting between them. The CDR3 loop reads CSVEEYGRYQETQYF. In DNA form, the CDR3 reads TGCAGCGTTGAAGAGTATGGGAGGTACCAAGAGACCCAGTACTTC.

This clone occurred a few times. The rearrangement uses TRBV7-2 and TRBJ2-6; no definite D call. The germline V gene encodes CDR1 SGHTA and CDR2 FQGNSA. This CDR3 is built from 17 residues. V was trimmed by 1 base and J by 2 bases, leaving 12 bases between them. Here the CDR3 reads CASSLVLGPTGANVLTF. For the CDR3, the DNA is TGTGCCAGCAGCTTAGTGCTGGGCCCCACTGGGGCCAACGTCCTGACTTTC.

The chain joins TRBV4-3 to TRBJ2-7; D uncertain. The CDR3 length is 14 residues. V was trimmed by 1 base and J by 3 bases, leaving 10 bases between them. Germline CDR1 LGHNA, CDR2 YSLEER. The DNA of the CDR3 is TGCGCCAGCAGCCAAGGGCCACAGAGCTACGAGCAGTACTTC. Residues: CASSQGPQSYEQYF.

This chain uses TRBV5-4 with TRBJ2-3; tentatively, D is TRBD2 (6 bases). V was clipped by 0 bases and J by 5 bases, with 10 bases between them. This CDR3 contains 14 residues. Germline CDR1 and CDR2: SGHNT and YYREEE (reference sequence). The CDR3 nucleotides are TGTGCCAGCAGCTTGGTACTAGCTGGAGATACGCAGTATTTT. Translated, it gives CASSLVLAGDTQYF.

For this clone: Other DNA sequences in the same sample also yield this CDR3. The rearrangement links TRBV5-5 to TRBJ1-3; D is undetermined. The ends were cut back, 0 bases at V and 0 bases at J, with 13 bases in the middle. Germline V CDR1 and CDR2: SGHKS, YYEKEE (reference sequence). This CDR3 is built from 17 residues. CDR3 sequence: CASSLALYRSSGNTIYF. As DNA, the CDR3 is TGTGCCAGCAGCTTGGCCCTGTACCGGAGCTCTGGAAACACCATATATTTT.

The chain uses TRBV25-1 and TRBJ1-2; a weak D match, TRBD1 (6 bases). This CDR3 spans 16 amino acids. CDR1 and CDR2 from the germline V gene are MGHDK and SYGVNS. V was shortened by 1 base and J by 2 bases, with 14 bases between the two germline ends. The CDR3 sequence: CASSESGGAGNYGYTF. CDR3 in DNA: TGTGCCAGCAGTGAATCTGGGGGGGCAGGGAACTATGGCTACACCTTC.

The chain employs TRBV10-1 and TRBJ2-7; tentative D call: TRBD2 (6 bases). V was cut by 6 bases and J by 4 bases, with 19 bases left in between. Germline V CDR1 and CDR2: WNHNN, SYGVQD (reference sequence). The CDR3 runs to 15 residues. The DNA of the CDR3 is TGCGCCAGCAGGGCTGGAGGGCCCCCGGGGTACGAGCAGTACTTC. It codes for CASRAGGPPGYEQYF.

This chain connects TRBV5-1 to TRBJ2-5; 7 nucleotides align to TRBD1. The germline V gene has CDR1 SGHRS and CDR2 YFSETQ. This CDR3 region has 15 residues. V trimming: 3 bases; J trimming: 2 bases; junction bases outside the gene matches: 7. The CDR3 DNA follows: TGCGCCAGCAGCTCCACCGGACAGGCTCAAGAGACCCAGTACTTC. Amino acids: CASSSTGQAQETQYF.

This clone has only one observation. The chain recombines TRBV10-3 with TRBJ2-5; TRBD2 might be the D (6 bases). The CDR3 has 17 amino acids. V was pared by 4 bases and J by 0 bases, with 18 bases between. The germline V gene has CDR1 ENHRY and CDR2 SYGVKD. The CDR3 nucleotides read TGTGCCATCAGTGCCACGTACGGGGGTTCGTACCAAGAGACCCAGTACTTC. Translated, it gives CAISATYGGSYQETQYF.

This clone has only one observation. The chain links TRBV2 to TRBJ1-5, with TRBD1 matching 9 bases. The CDR3 covers 14 residues. Germline-derived CDR1 and CDR2 are SNHLY and FYNNEI. After removal of 6 bases from V and 4 bases from J, the junction contained 4 bases not matched to a gene. DNA of the CDR3: TGTGCCAGCAGCGGTGACAGGGGGAATCAGCCCCAGCATTTT. Translation gives CASSGDRGNQPQHF.

This clone has just one count. The V call is TRBV7-8, the J call TRBJ2-7, with D perhaps TRBD2 (6 bases). V was pared by 1 base and J by 0 bases, with 7 bases between. The CDR3 covers 14 residues. Germline V gene data show CDR1 as SGHVS and CDR2 as FQNEAQ. The CDR3 sequence is CASSLGGDSYEQYF. DNA of the CDR3: TGTGCCAGCAGCTTAGGCGGGGACTCCTACGAGCAGTACTTC. Drawing the rest from reference TRBV7-8 and TRBJ2-7, the complete variable domain is GAGVSQSPRYKVAKRGQDVALRCDPISGHVSLFWYQQALGQGPEFLTYFQNEAQLDKSGLPSDRFFAERPEGSVSTLKIQRTQQEDSAVYLCASSLGGDSYEQYFGPGTRLTVT.

The chain carries TRBV29-1 and TRBJ1-2; D perhaps matches TRBD1 (5 bases). CDR3 size: 14 residues. V gave up 6 bases and J gave up 3 bases, with 17 bases separating them. Germline V CDR1 and CDR2: SQVTM, ANQGSEA. Here the CDR3 reads CSVSTTGTHYGYTF. The CDR3 DNA sequence: TGCAGCGTATCTACCACCGGGACTCACTATGGCTACACCTTC.

The chain recombines TRBV5-6 with TRBJ1-4; 9 bases match TRBD1. CDR1 is SGHDT, CDR2 YYEEEE, per germline. This CDR3 has 16 amino acids. J gave up 5 bases and V 4 bases, and 9 bases lay outside the gene matches. The CDR3 bases are TGTGCCAGCAGCCCCGGGACAGGGAAAACCAATGAAAAACTGTTTTTT. Encoded protein: CASSPGTGKTNEKLFF.

This clone has more than one count but fewer than ten. V and J are TRBV5-4 and TRBJ2-3, with 9 bases that match TRBD2. V shed 2 bases and J 5 bases; nucleotides not matched to a gene: 9. In germline, CDR1 is SGHNT, CDR2 YYREEE (reference sequence). CDR3 length equals 16 residues. The CDR3 region is CASSFGTLAGRDTQYF. The CDR3 bases are TGTGCCAGCAGCTTTGGCACGCTAGCGGGAAGAGATACGCAGTATTTT.

This clone appeared once. The CDR3 reads CASSEDSLNTEAFF. CDR3 sequence (DNA): TGTGCCAGCAGTGAAGACAGCCTAAACACTGAAGCTTTCTTT. This rearrangement joins TRBV6-1 to TRBJ1-1; D not certain. The V and J ends lost 1 base and 2 bases respectively, with 8 bases between them. This CDR3 is 14 amino acids long. The germline CDR1 and CDR2 sequences are MNHNS and SASEGT.

This chain uses TRBV12-5 with TRBJ2-3, with unresolved D. There are 13 residues in the CDR3. The germline gives CDR1 LGHNT, CDR2 FRNRAP. The V gene lost 1 base and the J gene lost 6 bases, with 8 bases spanning the gap. CDR3 in amino acids: CASGLGSTDTQYF. The CDR3 DNA reads as TGTGCTAGTGGTTTGGGCTCCACTGATACGCAGTATTTT.

This clone was recorded a few times. The chain couples TRBV28 to TRBJ2-5; TRBD1 agrees at 7 bases. The closer fit of TRBJ2-7 to the DNA end suggests the J call may be wrong. The CDR3 spans 13 residues. From germline, CDR1 is MDHEN and CDR2 SYDVKM. In DNA, the CDR3 is TGTGCCAGCAGCACAGGGGATCGGGACGAGCAGTACTTC. The encoded protein is CASSTGDRDEQYF.

V gene TRBV6-4 combines with J gene TRBJ1-1; D might be TRBD1 (6 bases). Germline V gene data show CDR1 as MRHNA and CDR2 as SNTAGT. The CDR3 is 16 amino acids. Between the trimmed V and J ends, which lost 2 bases and 4 bases, there was a span of 17 bases. The CDR3 coding sequence is TGTGCCAGCAGTGACAGGTACAGGGACCTATTCACTGAAGCTTTCTTT. Its translation is CASSDRYRDLFTEAFF.